This T cell receptor (beta chain) was found in a study of cytomegalovirus exposure and HLA in healthy donors (dated 2017 in TCRdb). Turning to the overall study: The 500 to 700 repertoires of the first cohort and the 120 or so validation repertoires were produced on the same platform, according to a later analysis. To predict cytomegalovirus infection status, the study combined high-throughput TCR immunosequencing, statistical association of individual TCRs with disease status, and machine learning. In addition to the first cohort of approximately 650 subjects, a separate validation cohort of under 150 different subjects was used. The aim of the study was to test whether cataloging public T cell receptors could identify signatures of past pathogen exposure.

The donors were included in the validation cohort of roughly 120 subjects, a group kept apart from the roughly 610-subject first cohort. About this clone itself: Which antigen it targets is not known. Base qualities are not provided; no much larger clone lies one nucleotide away.

From the germline V gene (reference sequence), CDR1 is LNHDA and CDR2 is SQIVND. Its CDR3 holds 13 amino acids, cysteine through phenylalanine. Only CDR3 DNA remains: 39 bases, in frame from the first base. Trimming accounts for 4 bases at V and 7 bases at J, while the number of junction bases matched to no gene is 3. Summary of the overall study and its limitations: According to the authors, the approach could potentially be generalized to other disease states and immunological phenotypes. Across donors, most TCR sequences were observed very rarely, whereas some public TCRs were present in many individuals. The classifier was reported to diagnose cytomegalovirus status with high specificity and sensitivity in both the original and validation cohorts. Subsequent analysis determined that TCRs grouped into clusters in the first cohort also showed a tendency toward co-occurrence across the 120 or so validation repertoires, and 85% to 95% of cluster scores exceeded 0. In vitro tests confirmed that three of the cytomegalovirus-associated TCR beta chains recognize cytomegalovirus antigens. The validation cohort had no HLA typing available for a later analysis, so co-occurrence within that cohort was assessed over all 130 or so repertoires. In the study, 164 TCR beta chains were listed as associated with cytomegalovirus.

The protocol used for the library was the immunoSEQ multiplex PCR assay. As for the authors' bioinformatics: A statistical classification framework was developed to diagnose cytomegalovirus status using the catalog of TCR beta chain sequences. What TCRdb holds here is the immuneACCESS table cut down to in-frame rearrangements. Part of the clones is not present; checked against another copy, under half of the missing clones reflect an unresolved V gene, and the others are unexplained. V and J calls and clone size come straight from that table; D and trimming were deduced from the DNA. This sample lists about 150,000 clones; around 84% were detected once. The ten largest clonotypes hold around 2.1% of the sample.

The TCR comes from a human donor in good health. The sequenced sample consisted of PBMCs. This chain joins TRBV19 to TRBJ2-2; 7 bases in between match TRBD2. The nucleotides are TGTGCCAGTAGTACCACGGGGGGCGGGGAGCTGTTTTTT. It specifies CASSTTGGGELFF.